A single T cell receptor (beta chain) is shown here with its context. There is no known antigen for this receptor. No qualities accompany the bases; no much larger clone lies one base away. This sample was taken from a study of T cell repertoires in aging, cancer and after chemotherapy (dated by TCRdb to about 2019). Regarding the research as a whole: Donors were distributed across six age groups ranging from 30 or younger to 70 or older, with at least three individuals included per group. In the hematological group, the paired samples taken before and after chemotherapy came from chronic lymphocytic leukemia patients given fludarabine- or bendamustine-based regimens. About 9.3 million TCR reads were contained in the full dataset. The study profiled peripheral blood TCR beta repertoires from healthy donors and cancer patients to examine immunoaging and T cell reconstitution after chemotherapy. Alongside 95 healthy donors serving as a reference group, the cohort included some 220 cancer patients, of whom some 90 had hematological cancers and 110 to 140 had solid cancers. The study at large found these results: Lymphoid organ infiltration was present in the hematological cancer patients, and this infiltration may itself impair thymic emigration or the expansion of peripheral T cells. Compared with age-matched healthy donors, untreated patients with hematological or solid cancers had significantly lower TCR diversity and higher clonality in blood. According to the authors, the repertoire data do not allow conclusions to be drawn about immunological memory after chemotherapy. In healthy donors, the decline in TCR diversity with age was mainly explained by loss of richness, whereas in cancer patients loss of evenness was also found to contribute. In both cancer cohorts, median generation probability rose over the chemotherapy interval, which suggests that the repertoire was reconstituted through rebound thymic output.

Using a mixed TRB-A/B primer pool, multiplex touch-down PCR amplified rearranged TRB sequences covering the V, D and J segments. Illumina adapters and sample indices were attached to the amplicons in two consecutive PCR reactions using Phusion HS II polymerase. Amplicons were gel-purified with the NucleoSpin Gel and PCR Clean-up kit, then checked with Qubit and an Agilent 2100 Bioanalyzer. Sequencing of libraries was carried out on an Illumina MiSeq in 600-cycle, single-indexed, paired-end runs. Per the authors' processing: MiXCR versions 2.12 and 3.0.5 were used to process TRB sequences. Each unique CDR3 nucleotide sequence was treated as one clone, and only productive sequences with two or more reads were kept. The repertoire metrics were Shannon diversity, evenness, clonality (calculated as one minus evenness), and diversity profiles parameterized by alpha from 0 to 5. The IGoR algorithm was used to calculate generation probabilities of clones in the paired pre- and post-chemotherapy samples. The public reads were run again by TCRdb, first through fastp at Q25 and then through MiXCR, and only productive beta chains were kept. Each CDR3 protein gets just one entry, which takes the most common genes and DNA from the rows behind it. It is TCRdb's table, rather than the study itself, that gives the V and J calls and clone size. Counted in this sample were some 4,000 distinct CDR3 sequences; about a quarter of them appeared once. The ten largest clones add up to approximately 31% of the sample.

There are 13 amino acids in the CDR3, from cysteine to phenylalanine inclusive. The sequence is cut down to CDR3 DNA, 39 bases in frame from base 1. V was cut back by 2 bases and J by 5 bases, leaving a gap of 7 bases between them. The germline V gene yields MNHNS for CDR1 and SASEGT for CDR2. TCR beta rearrangements were amplified from genomic DNA isolated from peripheral blood, not from sorted cells or RNA. The V and J segments used are TRBV6-1 and TRBJ1-5; no D gene can be assigned with confidence. The source of this sequence is a human donor with a blood cancer. What was sequenced was blood. The nucleotides read TGTGCCAGCAGTGAACACCCTCATCAGCCCCAGCATTTT. The resulting protein is CASSEHPHQPQHF.